Presented here are 23 T cell receptor beta chains from one specimen sequenced in a study of CXCR3-negative and CXCR3-positive naive CD8 T cells. Findings and caveats of the study: CXCR3-negative naive cells had less hydrophobic TRB CDR3s than did CXCR3-positive naive cells.

Antigens for these TCRs are unknown. Researchers prepared the TRB cDNA libraries using 5' RACE with UMI labels. TCRdb reprocessed the 5' RACE reads, keeping one entry per CDR3 protein, no DNA. In all, the sample yields 130,000 to 150,000 distinct CDR3 sequences. Sequenced input: naive CXCR3+ CD8+ T cells from blood. Subset indicated: CD45RO-CCR7+CD27+CD95- naive CD8+ T cells expressing CXCR3 (TNR3+). These receptors originate from a human donor in good health. Some clones in this sample may be carry-over from other donors' samples.

The chain joins TRBV28 to TRBJ2-5; with no DNA, the TCRdb D assignment of TRBD2 cannot be verified. This CDR3 has 15 residues. Germline values: CDR1 MDHEN, CDR2 SYDVKM. The CDR3 is CASSAPPGVPETQYF.

The chain uses TRBV29-1 and TRBJ1-2. The V gene's germline CDR1 is SQVTM and CDR2 ANQGSEA. The CDR3 covers 14 residues. This CDR3 reads CSSRLEGFNYGYTF.

V gene TRBV29-1 combines with J gene TRBJ1-4; the D call of TRBD1 rests on TCRdb alone, since no DNA is present to check it. Germline assignment: CDR1 SQVTM and CDR2 ANQGSEA. The length of the CDR3 is 13 residues. The CDR3 protein is CSVLDREKGKLFF.

V and J are TRBV29-1 and TRBJ2-7; TCRdb reports TRBD1, a call that lacks DNA to check it against. The CDR3 sequence is 14 residues long. In germline, CDR1 is SQVTM, CDR2 ANQGSEA. The CDR3 reads CSVASGTGGHEQYF.

The rearrangement uses TRBV15 and TRBJ2-1; checking the TCRdb D call of TRBD1 is not possible without DNA. This CDR3 spans 18 amino acids. CDR1 and CDR2 from the germline V gene are LNHNV and YYDKDF (reference sequence). Here the CDR3 reads CATSSLGTGQTSYNEQFF.

The V gene is TRBV5-1, the J gene TRBJ2-1; there is no DNA to check the TCRdb D call of TRBD1. The V gene's germline CDR1 is SGHRS and CDR2 YFSETQ. The CDR3 covers 14 residues. The CDR3 sequence: CASSLRGEVNEQFF.

This chain joins TRBV4-1 and TRBJ2-7; TCRdb's D call, TRBD1, is unchecked because there is no DNA. CDR1 MGHRA and CDR2 YSYEKL come from the germline V gene. This CDR3 has 12 amino acids. The CDR3 spells CASSQDARRQYF.

V usage is TRBV10-3 and J usage is TRBJ2-1; without DNA, the TCRdb call of TRBD2 cannot be checked. CDR3 length: 16 amino acids. Germline V lookup: CDR1 ENHRY, CDR2 SYGVKD. The CDR3 here is CAISESSGGTYNEQFF.

The chain combines TRBV6-2 or TRBV6-3 with TRBJ2-5; TCRdb reports TRBD2, a call that lacks DNA to check it against. There are 15 residues in the CDR3. CDR1 and CDR2 (germline): MNHEY, SVGEGT. CDR3: CASSYSGPPQETQYF.

The chain uses TRBV9 and TRBJ2-1; the D call from TCRdb, TRBD2, cannot be confirmed without DNA. The germline CDR1 and CDR2 sequences are SGDLS and YYNGEE. The CDR3 consists of 16 residues. The CDR3 sequence: CASSSPTGRAYNEQFF.

The rearrangement joins TRBV5-1 to TRBJ1-1. Germline CDR1 is SGHRS and CDR2 is YFSETQ. The length of the CDR3 is 15 residues. CDR3 sequence: CASRPWGRSDTEAFF.

The chain employs TRBV28 and TRBJ2-1. The CDR3 is 13 residues long. Germline lookup yields CDR1 MDHEN and CDR2 SYDVKM. CDR3 region: CASSFTQRNEQFF.

The rearrangement uses TRBV6-4 and TRBJ2-7; TCRdb calls TRBD1, which cannot be checked without DNA. Germline V gene lookup returns CDR1 MRHNA and CDR2 SNTAGT. The CDR3 runs 20 residues. The CDR3 sequence is CASSDSGLEVPPPSSYEQYF.

The gene calls are TRBV15 and TRBJ1-2. There are 18 residues in the CDR3. Germline V gene data show CDR1 as LNHNV and CDR2 as YYDKDF (reference sequence). The CDR3 loop reads CATSRAGIQRGPNYGYTF.

The gene calls are TRBV4-1 and TRBJ2-7. This CDR3 comprises 12 residues. Germline V CDR1 and CDR2: MGHRA, YSYEKL. The CDR3 is CASSQVDYEQYF.

V and J are TRBV6-5 and TRBJ1-2. This CDR3 comprises 17 residues. Germline loops: CDR1 MNHEY, CDR2 SVGAGI. This CDR3 reads CASSYSLEGGEDYGYTF.

V gene TRBV7-9 combines with J gene TRBJ2-5; TCRdb proposes TRBD1, but this gene call is untestable without DNA. The CDR3 consists of 16 residues. Germline V gene lookup returns CDR1 SEHNR and CDR2 FQNEAQ (reference sequence). CDR3 loop: CASTFLTGDLQETQYF.

The CDR3 sequence: CATPRDRTEAFF. This chain connects TRBV24-1 to TRBJ1-1; the D call of TRBD1 rests on TCRdb alone, since no DNA is present to check it. The germline CDR1 and CDR2 sequences are KGHDR and SFDVKD. The CDR3 extends over 12 amino acids.

The chain has TRBV5-1 and TRBJ2-1. The CDR3 spans 14 residues. The V gene's germline CDR1 is SGHRS and CDR2 YFSETQ. CDR3 amino acids: CASSLASMLNEQFF.

The chain carries TRBV20-1 and TRBJ2-7; there is no DNA to check the TCRdb D call of TRBD2. Germline-derived CDR1 and CDR2 are DFQATT and SNEGSKA (reference sequence). The CDR3 is 15 residues long. CDR3 in amino acids: CSARALLAAPYEQYF.

The V gene is TRBV15, the J gene TRBJ2-7. Germline-derived CDR1 and CDR2 are LNHNV and YYDKDF (reference sequence). The CDR3 spans 12 residues. The CDR3 here is CATSRDGWEQYF.

CDR3 protein: CATQTSGSSEQFF. The chain recombines TRBV6-5 with TRBJ2-1; TCRdb returns TRBD2, unconfirmable since there is no DNA. CDR3 size: 13 residues. Germline lookup yields CDR1 MNHEY and CDR2 SVGAGI.

The gene calls are TRBV29-1 and TRBJ1-1; lacking DNA, the TRBD1 call made by TCRdb goes unchecked. The CDR3 totals 16 residues. Germline lookup yields CDR1 SQVTM and CDR2 ANQGSEA. CDR3 loop: CSVGGGGSASGTEAFF. Drawing the rest from reference TRBV29-1 and TRBJ1-1, the complete variable domain is SAVISQKPSRDICQRGTSLTIQCQVDSQVTMMFWYRQQPGQSLTLIATANQGSEATYESGFVIDKFPISRPNLTFSTLTVSNMSPEDSSIYLCSVGGGGSASGTEAFFGQGTRLTVV.